This T cell receptor (beta chain) stems from a study of blood T cell repertoires in COVID-19 (dated by TCRdb to 2018 to 2020). In the study overall: Collaborator samples came from the United States, Italy and Spain and covered acute and convalescent phases of COVID-19. The material from the prospective study consisted of cDNA or gDNA derived from T cells, B-cell-depleted T cells, or PBMCs. Deeply sampled blood TCRbeta repertoires from subjects exposed to, actively infected with, or recovered from COVID-19 were included in the dataset. The repertoires were made available in a free public database intended to serve as a resource for research on the immune response to SARS-CoV-2. Samples came from the ongoing ImmuneRACE study (first 160 participants) plus 1,254 subjects from 6 global collaborators. A de-identified subject ID, COVID-19 status, age in years and sex were almost always included in the sample metadata. Where HLA class I and class II types were available, the types were taken from metadata supplied by the sample provider, not from assay-based typing. Paper-wide results and their limitations: The quantity of clinical and demographic metadata differed by source and by participant and was supplied without curation.

At one collaborating source in Seattle, patients were enrolled during active infection and were followed longitudinally through the course of disease. The collaborating institutions used their own protocols to collect whole blood in K2EDTA tubes. For TCRbeta analysis, collaborators shipped samples as frozen whole blood, isolated PBMCs, or DNA extracted from either of those sample types. A distance of 7 bases separates the germline ends of V and J, which lose 4 bases and 3 bases respectively. Sequences SQVTM (CDR1) and ANQGSEA (CDR2) are obtained from the germline V gene. There are 12 amino acids in the CDR3, from cysteine to phenylalanine inclusive. CDR3 DNA only is kept here, 36 bases in frame from base 1. Points on this clone: No antigen is known for it. No base qualities exist here, and no much larger clone lies one base off it.

The immunoSEQ Assay, a bias-controlled multiplex PCR, was used to amplify TCRbeta CDR3 regions from genomic DNA. The authors' analysis ran thus. The number of nucleated cells in each sample was estimated by amplification of reference gene primers within the assay. To quantify the absolute abundance of each unique TCRbeta CDR3 rearrangement, sequence reads were collapsed and filtered. For each sample, productive Simpson clonality was calculated by taking the square root of Simpson's diversity index across productive rearrangements. TCRdb carries this immuneACCESS record with in-frame sequences only. Its versions omit some clonotypes, under half of them owing to an unresolved V gene in the studies checked, with the rest unexplained. Clone size and the V and J calls come from that table; the DNA yielded D and trimming. The sample contains approximately 500,000 clones, about 91% of them found a single time. The leading ten clones occupy roughly 1% of the sample.

The sequence links TRBV29-1 to TRBJ2-1, with the D gene call left open. The specimen sequenced was peripheral blood. The sequence was obtained from a man younger than 30 with COVID-19, enrolled during active disease. Read as DNA, the sequence is TGCAGCGTTGGACTGTTCTACAATGAGCAGTTCTTC. It translates as CSVGLFYNEQFF.